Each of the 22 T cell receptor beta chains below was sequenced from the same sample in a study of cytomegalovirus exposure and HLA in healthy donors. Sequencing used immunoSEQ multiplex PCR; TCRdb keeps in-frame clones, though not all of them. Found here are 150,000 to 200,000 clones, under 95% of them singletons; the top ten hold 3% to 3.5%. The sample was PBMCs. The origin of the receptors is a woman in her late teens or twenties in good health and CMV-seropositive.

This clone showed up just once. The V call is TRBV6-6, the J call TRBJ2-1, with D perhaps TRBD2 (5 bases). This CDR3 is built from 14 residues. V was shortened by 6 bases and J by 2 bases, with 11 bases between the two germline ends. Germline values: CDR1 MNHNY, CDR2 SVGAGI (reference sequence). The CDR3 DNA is TGTGCCAGCAGACTAGGACCCGCCTACAATGAGCAGTTCTTC. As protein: CASRLGPAYNEQFF.

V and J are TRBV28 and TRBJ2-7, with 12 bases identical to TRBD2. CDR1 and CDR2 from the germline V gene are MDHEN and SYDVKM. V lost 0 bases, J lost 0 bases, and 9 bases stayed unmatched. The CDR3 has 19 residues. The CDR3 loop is CASSLWRLAGGPSSYEQYF. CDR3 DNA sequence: TGTGCCAGCAGTTTATGGCGCCTAGCGGGAGGGCCGAGCTCCTACGAGCAGTACTTC.

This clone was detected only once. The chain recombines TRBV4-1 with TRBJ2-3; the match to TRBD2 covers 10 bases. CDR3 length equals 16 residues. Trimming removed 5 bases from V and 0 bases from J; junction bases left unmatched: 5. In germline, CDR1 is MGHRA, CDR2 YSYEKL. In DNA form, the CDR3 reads TGCGCCAGCAGCTCAGGACTAGCGGCTAGCACAGATACGCAGTATTTT. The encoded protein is CASSSGLAASTDTQYF.

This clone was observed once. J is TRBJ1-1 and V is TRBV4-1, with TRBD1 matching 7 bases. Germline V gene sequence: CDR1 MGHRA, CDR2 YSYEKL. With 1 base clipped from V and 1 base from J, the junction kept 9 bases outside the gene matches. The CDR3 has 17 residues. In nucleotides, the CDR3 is TGCGCCAGCAGCCAAGGACAGGGCCCCCCGGGGAACACTGAAGCTTTCTTT. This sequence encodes CASSQGQGPPGNTEAFF.

The CDR3, as DNA: TGTGCCTGGAGTGGGGACAGCTATGGCTACACCTTC. Amino acid sequence: CAWSGDSYGYTF. The chain links TRBV30 to TRBJ1-2; TRBD1 agrees at 7 bases. The length of the CDR3 is 12 residues. Germline values: CDR1 GTSNPN, CDR2 SVGIG (reference sequence). V dropped 1 base and J dropped 4; count of bases not matched to a gene: 0.

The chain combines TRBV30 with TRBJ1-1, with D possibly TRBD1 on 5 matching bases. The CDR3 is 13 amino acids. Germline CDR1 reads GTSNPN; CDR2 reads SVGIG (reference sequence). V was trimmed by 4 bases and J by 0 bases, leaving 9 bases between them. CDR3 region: CAWNGGVNTEAFF. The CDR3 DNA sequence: TGTGCCTGGAATGGAGGGGTGAACACTGAAGCTTTCTTT.

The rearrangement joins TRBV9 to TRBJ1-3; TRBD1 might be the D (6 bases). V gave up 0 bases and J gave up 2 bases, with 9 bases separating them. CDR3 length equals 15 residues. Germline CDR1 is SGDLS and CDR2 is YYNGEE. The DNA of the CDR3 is TGTGCCAGCAGCGTAGTGGGGGGGCCTGGAAACACCATATATTTT. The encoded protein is CASSVVGGPGNTIYF.

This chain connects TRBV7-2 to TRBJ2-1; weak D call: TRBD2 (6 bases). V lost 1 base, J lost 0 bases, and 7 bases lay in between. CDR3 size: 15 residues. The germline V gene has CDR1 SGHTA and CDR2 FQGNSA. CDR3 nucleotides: TGTGCCAGCAGCTTAGGGCGGGGCTCCTACAATGAGCAGTTCTTC. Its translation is CASSLGRGSYNEQFF.

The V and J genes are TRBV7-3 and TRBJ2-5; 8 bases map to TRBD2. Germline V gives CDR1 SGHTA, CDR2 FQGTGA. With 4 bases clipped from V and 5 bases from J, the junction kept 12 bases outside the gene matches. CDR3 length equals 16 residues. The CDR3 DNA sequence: TGTGCCAGCAGCTCAAGGGGGATAGCGGGAAAGGAGACCCAGTACTTC. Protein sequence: CASSSRGIAGKETQYF.

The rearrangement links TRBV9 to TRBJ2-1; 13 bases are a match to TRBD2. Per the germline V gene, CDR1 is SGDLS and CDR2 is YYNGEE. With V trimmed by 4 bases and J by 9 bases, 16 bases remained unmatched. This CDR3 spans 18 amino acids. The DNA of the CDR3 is TGTGCCAGCAGCCCGCAACCCCTAACTAGCGGGAGGGCGCGTGAGCAGTTCTTC. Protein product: CASSPQPLTSGRAREQFF.

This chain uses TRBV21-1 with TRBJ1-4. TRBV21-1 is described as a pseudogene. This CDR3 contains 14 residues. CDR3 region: CASSSRECKEKLFF. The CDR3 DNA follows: TGTGCCAGCAGTTCGAGGGAATGCAAGGAAAAACTGTTTTTT.

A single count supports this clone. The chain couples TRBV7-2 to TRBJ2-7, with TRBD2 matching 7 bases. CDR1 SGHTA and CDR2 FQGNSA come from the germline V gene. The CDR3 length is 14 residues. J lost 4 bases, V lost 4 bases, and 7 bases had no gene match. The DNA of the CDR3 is TGTGCCAGCAGCTACCCTAGCGGATCTTACGAGCAGTACTTC. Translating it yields CASSYPSGSYEQYF.

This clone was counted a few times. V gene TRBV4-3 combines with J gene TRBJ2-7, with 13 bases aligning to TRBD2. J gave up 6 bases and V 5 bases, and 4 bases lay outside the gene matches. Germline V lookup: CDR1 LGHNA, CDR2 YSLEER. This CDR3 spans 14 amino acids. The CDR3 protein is CASSGLAGAVEQYF. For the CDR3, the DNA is TGCGCCAGCAGCGGACTAGCGGGAGCGGTCGAGCAGTACTTC.

The CDR3 region is CASSHASGLAGDTQYF. CDR3 DNA sequence: TGTGCCAGCAGTCATGCCTCGGGACTAGCGGGAGATACGCAGTATTTT. The chain joins TRBV7-2 to TRBJ2-3, with 12 bases lining up with TRBD2. CDR3 size: 16 residues. Germline V gives CDR1 SGHTA, CDR2 FQGNSA. With 6 bases clipped from V and 5 bases from J, the junction kept 9 bases outside the gene matches.

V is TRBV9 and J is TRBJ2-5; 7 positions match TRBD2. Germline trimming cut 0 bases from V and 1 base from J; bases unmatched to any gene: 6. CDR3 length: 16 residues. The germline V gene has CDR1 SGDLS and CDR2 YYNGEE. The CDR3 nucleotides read TGTGCCAGCAGCGTAGACCCCGGGGGGATCCAAGAGACCCAGTACTTC. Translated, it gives CASSVDPGGIQETQYF.

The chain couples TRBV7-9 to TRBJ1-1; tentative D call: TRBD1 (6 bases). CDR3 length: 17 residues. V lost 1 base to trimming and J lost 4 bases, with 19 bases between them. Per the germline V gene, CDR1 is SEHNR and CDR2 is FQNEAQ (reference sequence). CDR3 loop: CASSLGYERGASTEAFF. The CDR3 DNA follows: TGTGCCAGCAGCTTAGGATACGAGCGGGGGGCGAGCACTGAAGCTTTCTTT.

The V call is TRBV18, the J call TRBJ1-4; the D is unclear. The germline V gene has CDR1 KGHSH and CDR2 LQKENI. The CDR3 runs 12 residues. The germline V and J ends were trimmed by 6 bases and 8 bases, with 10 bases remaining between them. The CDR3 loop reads CASSLPGEKLFF. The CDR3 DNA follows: TGTGCCAGCTCCCTACCGGGAGAAAAACTGTTTTTT.

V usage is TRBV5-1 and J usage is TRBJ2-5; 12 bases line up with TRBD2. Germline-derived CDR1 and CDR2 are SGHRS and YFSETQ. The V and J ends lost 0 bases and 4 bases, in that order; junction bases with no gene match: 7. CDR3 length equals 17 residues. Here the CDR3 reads CASSLGPSGGAGETQYF. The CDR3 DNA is TGCGCCAGCAGCTTGGGCCCTAGCGGGGGGGCTGGAGAGACCCAGTACTTC.

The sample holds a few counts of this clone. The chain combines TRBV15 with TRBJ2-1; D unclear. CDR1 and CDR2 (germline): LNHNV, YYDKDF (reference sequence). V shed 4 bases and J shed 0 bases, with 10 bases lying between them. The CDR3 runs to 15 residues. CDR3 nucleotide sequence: TGTGCCACCAGCACCAGCCGGAGCTCCTACAATGAGCAGTTCTTC. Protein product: CATSTSRSSYNEQFF. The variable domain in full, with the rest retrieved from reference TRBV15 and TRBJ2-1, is DAMVIQNPRYQVTQFGKPVTLSCSQTLNHNVMYWYQQKSSQAPKLLFHYYDKDFNNEADTPDNFQSRRPNTSFCFLDIRSPGLGDTAMYLCATSTSRSSYNEQFFGPGTRLTVL.

CDR3 in amino acids: CSVEEDRYTEAFF. CDR3 nucleotide sequence: TGCAGCGTTGAAGAGGACAGATACACTGAAGCTTTCTTT. The chain combines TRBV29-1 with TRBJ1-1, with D perhaps TRBD1 (6 bases). Germline CDR1 SQVTM, CDR2 ANQGSEA. V was trimmed by 0 bases and J by 3 bases, leaving 8 bases between them. CDR3 length: 13 amino acids.

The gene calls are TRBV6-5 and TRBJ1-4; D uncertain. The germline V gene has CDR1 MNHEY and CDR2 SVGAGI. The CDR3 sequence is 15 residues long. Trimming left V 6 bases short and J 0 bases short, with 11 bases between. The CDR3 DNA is TGTGCCAGCAGGGGAGGGTTACCAACTAATGAAAAACTGTTTTTT. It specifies CASRGGLPTNEKLFF.

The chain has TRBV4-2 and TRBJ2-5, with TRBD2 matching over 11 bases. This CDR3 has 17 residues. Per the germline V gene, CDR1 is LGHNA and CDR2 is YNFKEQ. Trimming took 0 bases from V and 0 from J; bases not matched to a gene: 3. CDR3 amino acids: CASSQDILAGDQETQYF. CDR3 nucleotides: TGTGCCAGCAGCCAAGATATACTAGCGGGGGACCAAGAGACCCAGTACTTC.